This T cell receptor (beta chain) originates from a study of shared clonotypes between healthy human individuals. Concerning this clone itself: The target antigen is unknown.

Study results and caveats: Limited genetic and exposure-history diversity came from having few donors.

V was cut by 1 base and J by 1 base, with 10 bases left in between. Germline assignment: CDR1 MNHNS and CDR2 SASEGT. CDR3 length: 15 residues. Some clones are missing from TCRdb's copy, which holds only in-frame ones; the method was immunoSEQ multiplex PCR. The table records some 550,000 clones, roughly 97% of them present only once. The sequence was collected from a woman between 25 and 40 years old in good health. Sequenced material: naive CD4+ T cells sorted from blood. Specified subset: CD45RA+ positively selected. This chain joins TRBV6-1 and TRBJ1-2; maybe TRBD1 (6 bases). CDR3 protein: CASSEGVRGNYGYTF. The CDR3 DNA sequence: TGTGCCAGCAGTGAAGGGGTCAGGGGTAACTATGGCTACACCTTC.